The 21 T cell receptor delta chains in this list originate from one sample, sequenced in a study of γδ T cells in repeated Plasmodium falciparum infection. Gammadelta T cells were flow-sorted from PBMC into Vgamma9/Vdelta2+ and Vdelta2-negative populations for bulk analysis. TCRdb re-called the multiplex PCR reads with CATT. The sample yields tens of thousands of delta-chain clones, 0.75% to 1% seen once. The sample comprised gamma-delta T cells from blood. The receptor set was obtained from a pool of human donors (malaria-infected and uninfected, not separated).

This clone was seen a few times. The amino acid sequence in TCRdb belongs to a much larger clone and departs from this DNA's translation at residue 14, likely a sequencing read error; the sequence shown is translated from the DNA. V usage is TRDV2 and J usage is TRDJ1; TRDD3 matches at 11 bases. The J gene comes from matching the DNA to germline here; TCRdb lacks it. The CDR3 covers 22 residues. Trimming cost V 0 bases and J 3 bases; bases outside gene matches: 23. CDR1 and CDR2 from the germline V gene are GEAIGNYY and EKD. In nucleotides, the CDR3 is TGTGCCTGTGACACCATCGAGGCTGGGGGATACCGCCCTGGGTCCCCTTCCGATAAACTCATCTTT. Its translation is CACDTIEAGGYRPGSPSDKLIF.

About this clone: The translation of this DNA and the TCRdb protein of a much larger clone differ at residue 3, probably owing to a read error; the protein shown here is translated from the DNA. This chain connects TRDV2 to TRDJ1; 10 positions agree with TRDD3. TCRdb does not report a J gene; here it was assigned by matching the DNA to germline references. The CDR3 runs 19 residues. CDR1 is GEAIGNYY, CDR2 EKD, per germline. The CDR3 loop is CARDTLRGLGDAGTDKLIF. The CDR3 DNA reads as TGTGCCCGTGACACTTTAAGGGGACTGGGGGATGCCGGCACCGATAAACTCATCTTT.

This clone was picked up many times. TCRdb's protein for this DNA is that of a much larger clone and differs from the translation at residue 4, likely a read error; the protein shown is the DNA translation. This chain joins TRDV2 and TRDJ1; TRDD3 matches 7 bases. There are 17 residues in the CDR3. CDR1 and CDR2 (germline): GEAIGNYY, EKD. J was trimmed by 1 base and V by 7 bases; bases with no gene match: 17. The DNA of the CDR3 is TGTGCCTGCGAACGGATGGGGGGATCTCCGGGCACCGATAAACTCATCTTT. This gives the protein CACERMGGSPGTDKLIF.

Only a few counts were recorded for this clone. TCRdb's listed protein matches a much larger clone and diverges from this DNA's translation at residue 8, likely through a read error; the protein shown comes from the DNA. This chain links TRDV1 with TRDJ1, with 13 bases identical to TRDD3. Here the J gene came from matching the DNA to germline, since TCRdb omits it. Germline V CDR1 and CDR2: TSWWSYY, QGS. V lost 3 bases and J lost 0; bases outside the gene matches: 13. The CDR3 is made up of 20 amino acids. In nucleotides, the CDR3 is TGTGCTCTTGGGGATCTCATTCCGTACTGGGGGATACGGCACACCGATAAACTCATCTTT. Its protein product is CALGDLIPYWGIRHTDKLIF.

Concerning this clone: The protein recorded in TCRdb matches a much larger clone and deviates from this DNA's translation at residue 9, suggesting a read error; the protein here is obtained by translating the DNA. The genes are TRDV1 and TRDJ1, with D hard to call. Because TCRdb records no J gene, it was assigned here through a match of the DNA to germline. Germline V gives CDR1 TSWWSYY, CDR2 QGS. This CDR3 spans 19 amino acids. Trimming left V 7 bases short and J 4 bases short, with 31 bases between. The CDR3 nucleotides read TGTGCTCTTGCCCTCCCACCCTTACACGGGACTGAGCGTATCGATAAACTCATCTTT. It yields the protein CALALPPLHGTERIDKLIF.

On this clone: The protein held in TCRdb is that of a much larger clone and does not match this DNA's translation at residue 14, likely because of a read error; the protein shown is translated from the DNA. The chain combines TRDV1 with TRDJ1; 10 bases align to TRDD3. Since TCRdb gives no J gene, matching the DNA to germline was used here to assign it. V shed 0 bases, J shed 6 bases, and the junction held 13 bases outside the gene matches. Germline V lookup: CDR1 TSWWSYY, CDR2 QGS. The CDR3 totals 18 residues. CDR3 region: CALGELFPIYWGMNKLIF. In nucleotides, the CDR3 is TGTGCTCTTGGGGAACTCTTCCCGATTTACTGGGGGATGAATAAACTCATCTTT.

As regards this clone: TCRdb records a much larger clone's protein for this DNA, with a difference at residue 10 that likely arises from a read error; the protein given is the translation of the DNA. CDR3 region: CALGELRSPILGDPHKLIF. The CDR3 bases are TGTGCTCTTGGGGAACTCAGGTCTCCCATACTGGGGGATCCCCATAAACTCATCTTT. V gene TRDV1 combines with J gene TRDJ1; 10 bases match TRDD3. Here the J gene came from matching the DNA to germline, since TCRdb omits it. V dropped 0 bases and J dropped 6; count of bases not matched to a gene: 16. Germline V gene data show CDR1 as TSWWSYY and CDR2 as QGS. This CDR3 contains 19 residues.

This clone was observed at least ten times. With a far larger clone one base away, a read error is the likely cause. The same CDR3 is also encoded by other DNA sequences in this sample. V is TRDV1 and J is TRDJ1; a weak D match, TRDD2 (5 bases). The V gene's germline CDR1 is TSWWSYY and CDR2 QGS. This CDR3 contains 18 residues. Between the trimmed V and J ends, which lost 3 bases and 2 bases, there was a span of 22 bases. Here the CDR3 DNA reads TGTGCTCTTGGGGACTTCCCACCGTTTCCTGGTCGAACCGATAAACTCATCTTT. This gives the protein CALGDFPPFPGRTDKLIF.

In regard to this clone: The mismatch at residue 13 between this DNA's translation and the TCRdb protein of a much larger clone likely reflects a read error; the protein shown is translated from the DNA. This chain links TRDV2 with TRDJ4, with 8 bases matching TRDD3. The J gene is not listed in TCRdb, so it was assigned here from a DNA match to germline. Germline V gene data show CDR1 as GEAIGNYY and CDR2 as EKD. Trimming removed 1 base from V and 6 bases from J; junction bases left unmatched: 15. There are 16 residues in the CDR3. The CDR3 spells CACDTKAVGDTRSLIF. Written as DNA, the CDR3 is TGTGCCTGTGACACAAAGGCTGTCGGGGATACTAGATCCCTGATCTTT.

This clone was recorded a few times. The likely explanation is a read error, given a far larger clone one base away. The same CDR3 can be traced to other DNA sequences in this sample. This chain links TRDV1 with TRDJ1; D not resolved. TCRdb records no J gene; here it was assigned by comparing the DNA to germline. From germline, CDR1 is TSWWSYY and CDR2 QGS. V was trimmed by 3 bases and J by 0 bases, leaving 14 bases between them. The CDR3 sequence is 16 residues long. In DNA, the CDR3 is TGTGCTCTTGGGGAGCAAGCCAACGGGGACACCGATAAACTCATCTTT. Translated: CALGEQANGDTDKLIF.

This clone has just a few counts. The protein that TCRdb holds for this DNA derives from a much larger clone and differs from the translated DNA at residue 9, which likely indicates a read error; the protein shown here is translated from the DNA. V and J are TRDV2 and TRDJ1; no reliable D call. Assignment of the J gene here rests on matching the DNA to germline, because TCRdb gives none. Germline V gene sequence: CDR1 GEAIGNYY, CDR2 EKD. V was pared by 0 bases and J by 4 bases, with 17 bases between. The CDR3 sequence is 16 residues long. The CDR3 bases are TGTGCCTGTGACACCATCGGGGTAGAACGGAACGATAAACTCATCTTT. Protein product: CACDTIGVERNDKLIF.

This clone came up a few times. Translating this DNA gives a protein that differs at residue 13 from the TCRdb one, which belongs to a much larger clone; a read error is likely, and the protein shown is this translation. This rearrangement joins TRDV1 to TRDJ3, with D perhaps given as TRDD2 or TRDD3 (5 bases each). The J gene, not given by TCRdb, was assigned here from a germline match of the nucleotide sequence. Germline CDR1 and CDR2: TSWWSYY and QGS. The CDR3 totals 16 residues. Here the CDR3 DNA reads TGTGCTCTAAACCTACGGCACACCTGGGACACCCGACTGATGTTTTTC. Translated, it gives CALNLRHTWDTRLMFF.

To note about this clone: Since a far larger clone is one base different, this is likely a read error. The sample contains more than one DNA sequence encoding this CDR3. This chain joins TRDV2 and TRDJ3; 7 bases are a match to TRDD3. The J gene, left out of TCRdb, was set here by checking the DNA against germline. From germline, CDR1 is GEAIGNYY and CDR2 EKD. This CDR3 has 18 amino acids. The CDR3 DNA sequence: TGTGCCTGTGATGATGCTGGGGGCCCCTCCTGGGACACCCGGCAGATGTTTTTC. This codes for CACDDAGGPSWDTRQMFF.

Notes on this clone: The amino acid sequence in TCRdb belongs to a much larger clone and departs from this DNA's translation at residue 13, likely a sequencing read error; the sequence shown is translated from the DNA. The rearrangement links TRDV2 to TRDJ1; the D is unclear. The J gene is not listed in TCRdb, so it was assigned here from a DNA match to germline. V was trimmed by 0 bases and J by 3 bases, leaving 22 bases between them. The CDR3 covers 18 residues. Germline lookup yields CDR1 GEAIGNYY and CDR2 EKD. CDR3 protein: CACDTLLRDPTYADKLIF. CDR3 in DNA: TGTGCCTGTGACACCCTTCTCCGAGATCCAACGTACGCCGATAAACTCATCTTT.

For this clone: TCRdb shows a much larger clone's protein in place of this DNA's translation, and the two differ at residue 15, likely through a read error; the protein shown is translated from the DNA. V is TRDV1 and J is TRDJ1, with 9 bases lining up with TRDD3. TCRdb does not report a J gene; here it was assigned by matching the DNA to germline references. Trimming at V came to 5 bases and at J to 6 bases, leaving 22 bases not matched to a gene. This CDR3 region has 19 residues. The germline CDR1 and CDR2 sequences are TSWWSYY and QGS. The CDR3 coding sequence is TGTGCTCTTGGGCCACTCGAAAAAACTCACTGGGGGAACGAAAATAAACTCATCTTT. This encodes CALGPLEKTHWGNENKLIF.

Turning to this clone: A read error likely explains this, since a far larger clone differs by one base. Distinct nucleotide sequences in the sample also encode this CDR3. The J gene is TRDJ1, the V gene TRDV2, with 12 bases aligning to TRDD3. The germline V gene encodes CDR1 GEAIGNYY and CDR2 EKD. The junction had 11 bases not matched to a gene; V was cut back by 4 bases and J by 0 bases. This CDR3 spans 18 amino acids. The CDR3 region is CACDTGDWGIPDTDKLIF. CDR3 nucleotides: TGTGCCTGTGATACCGGCGACTGGGGGATACCCGACACCGATAAACTCATCTTT.

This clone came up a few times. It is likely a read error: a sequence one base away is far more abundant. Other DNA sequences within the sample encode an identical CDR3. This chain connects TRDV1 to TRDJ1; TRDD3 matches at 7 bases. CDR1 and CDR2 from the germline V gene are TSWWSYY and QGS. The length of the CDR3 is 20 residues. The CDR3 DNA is TGCGCTCTTGGGGAACTGGACGGGATACCCGGAATAGGGTACACCGATAAACTCATCTTT. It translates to CALGELDGIPGIGYTDKLIF.

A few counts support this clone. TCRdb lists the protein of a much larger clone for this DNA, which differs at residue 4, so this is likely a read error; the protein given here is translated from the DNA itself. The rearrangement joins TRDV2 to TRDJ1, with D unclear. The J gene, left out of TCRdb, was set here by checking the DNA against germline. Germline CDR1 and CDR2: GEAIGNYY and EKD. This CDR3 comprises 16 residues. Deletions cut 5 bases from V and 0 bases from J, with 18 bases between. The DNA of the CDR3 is TGTGCCTGTGGCCCCCTGGAGAGCGGATACACCGATAAACTCATCTTT. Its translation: CACGPLESGYTDKLIF.

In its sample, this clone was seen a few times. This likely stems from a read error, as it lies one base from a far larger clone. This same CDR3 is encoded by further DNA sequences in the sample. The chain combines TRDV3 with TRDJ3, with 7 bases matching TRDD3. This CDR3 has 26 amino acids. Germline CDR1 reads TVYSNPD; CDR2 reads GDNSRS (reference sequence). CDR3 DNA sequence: TGTGCATTTAATGATCTAACCCTCTTCGAGACTACTGATGTGGGGGACAGCTCCTGGGACACCCGACAGATGTTTTTC. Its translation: CAFNDLTLFETTDVGDSSWDTRQMFF.

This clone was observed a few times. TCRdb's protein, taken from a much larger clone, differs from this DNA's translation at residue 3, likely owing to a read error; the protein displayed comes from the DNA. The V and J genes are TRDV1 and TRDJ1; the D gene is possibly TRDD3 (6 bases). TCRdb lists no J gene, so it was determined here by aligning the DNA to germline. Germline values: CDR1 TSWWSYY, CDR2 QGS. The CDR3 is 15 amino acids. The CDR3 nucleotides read TGTGCTCATGGGGAAGTAGAGGATACAACCGATAAACTCATCTTT. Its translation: CAHGEVEDTTDKLIF.

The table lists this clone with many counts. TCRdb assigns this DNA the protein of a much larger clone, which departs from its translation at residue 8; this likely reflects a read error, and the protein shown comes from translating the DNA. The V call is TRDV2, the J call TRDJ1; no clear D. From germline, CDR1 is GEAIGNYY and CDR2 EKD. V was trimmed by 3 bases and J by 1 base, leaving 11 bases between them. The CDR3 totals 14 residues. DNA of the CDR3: TGTGCCTGTGACTCCTTACTTAGCACCGATAAACTCATCTTT. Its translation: CACDSLLSTDKLIF.